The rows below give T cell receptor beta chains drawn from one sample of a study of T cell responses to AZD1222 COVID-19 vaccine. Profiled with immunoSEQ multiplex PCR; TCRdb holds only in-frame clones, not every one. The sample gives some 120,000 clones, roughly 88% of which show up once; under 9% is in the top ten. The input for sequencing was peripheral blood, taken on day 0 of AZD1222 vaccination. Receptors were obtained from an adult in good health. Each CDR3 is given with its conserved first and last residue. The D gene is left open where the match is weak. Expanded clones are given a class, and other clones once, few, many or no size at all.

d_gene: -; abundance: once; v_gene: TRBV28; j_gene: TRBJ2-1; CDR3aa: CASTNSPGRVYEQFF; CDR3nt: TGTGCCAGCACCAATAGCCCGGGGCGGGTCTATGAGCAGTTCTTC
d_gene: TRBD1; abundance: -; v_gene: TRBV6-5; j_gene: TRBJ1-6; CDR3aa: CASSLQGSSYNSPLHF; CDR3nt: TGTGCCAGCAGTTTACAGGGGAGCTCCTATAATTCACCCCTCCACTTT
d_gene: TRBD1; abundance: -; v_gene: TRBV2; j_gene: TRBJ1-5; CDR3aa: CASSSGTGRMISQPQHF; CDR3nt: TGTGCCAGCAGCTCCGGGACAGGCCGGATGATAAGTCAGCCCCAGCATTTT
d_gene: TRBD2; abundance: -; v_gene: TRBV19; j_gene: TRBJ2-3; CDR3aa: CASSKIAGATDTQYF; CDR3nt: TGTGCCAGTAGTAAGATAGCGGGAGCGACAGATACGCAGTATTTT
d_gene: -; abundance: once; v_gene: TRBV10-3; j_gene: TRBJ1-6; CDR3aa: CAISEGLSDSPLHF; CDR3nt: TGTGCCATCAGTGAGGGACTGTCTGATTCACCCCTCCACTTT
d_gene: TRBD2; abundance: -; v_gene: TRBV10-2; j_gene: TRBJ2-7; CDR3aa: CASTEGGTSSYEQYF; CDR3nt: TGCGCCAGCACAGAGGGGGGGACTAGCTCCTACGAGCAGTACTTC
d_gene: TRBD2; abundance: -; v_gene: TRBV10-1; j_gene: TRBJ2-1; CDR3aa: CASGPQRGTNEQFF; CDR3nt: TGCGCCAGCGGGCCCCAGCGGGGGACAAATGAGCAGTTCTTC
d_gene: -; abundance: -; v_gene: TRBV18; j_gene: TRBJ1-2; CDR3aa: CASSPPVTMGYTF; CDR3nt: TGTGCCAGCTCACCACCGGTAACTATGGGCTACACCTTC
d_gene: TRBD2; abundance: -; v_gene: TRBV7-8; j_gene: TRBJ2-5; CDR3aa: CASSPRTSGRLETQYF; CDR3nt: TGTGCCAGCAGCCCTCGGACTAGCGGGAGATTAGAGACCCAGTACTTC
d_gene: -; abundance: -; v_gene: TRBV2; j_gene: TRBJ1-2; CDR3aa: CASSEARHLYGYTF; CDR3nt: TGTGCCAGCAGTGAAGCCCGACACCTATATGGCTACACCTTC
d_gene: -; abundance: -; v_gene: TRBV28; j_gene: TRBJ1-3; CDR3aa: CASSAAGEYGNTIYF; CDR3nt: TGTGCCAGCAGCGCCGCCGGGGAATACGGAAACACCATATATTTT
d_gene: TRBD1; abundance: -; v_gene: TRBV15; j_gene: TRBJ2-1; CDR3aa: CATSSYRGEQFF; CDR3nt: TGTGCCACCAGCTCCTACAGGGGTGAGCAGTTCTTC
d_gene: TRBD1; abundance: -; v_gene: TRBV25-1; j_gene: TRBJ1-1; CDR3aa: CASTRTGVAFF; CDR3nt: TGTGCCAGCACTCGAACAGGGGTGGCTTTCTTT
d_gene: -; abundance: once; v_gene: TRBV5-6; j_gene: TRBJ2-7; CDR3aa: CASSLAGRGAYEQYF; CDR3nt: TGTGCCAGCAGCTTGGCTGGCAGGGGCGCCTACGAGCAGTACTTC
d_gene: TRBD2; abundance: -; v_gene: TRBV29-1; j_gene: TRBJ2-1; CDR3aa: CSVDPGAGVNEQFF; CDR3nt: TGCAGCGTTGACCCCGGGGCGGGAGTGAATGAGCAGTTCTTC
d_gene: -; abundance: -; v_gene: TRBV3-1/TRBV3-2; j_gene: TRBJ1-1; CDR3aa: CASSPGALGPGAFF; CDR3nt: TGTGCCAGCAGCCCCGGGGCTCTTGGCCCTGGAGCTTTCTTT
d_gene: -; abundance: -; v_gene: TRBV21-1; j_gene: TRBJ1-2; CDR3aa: CATRCKVNYGYTF; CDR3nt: TGTGCCACCCGTTGCAAGGTTAACTATGGCTACACCTTC
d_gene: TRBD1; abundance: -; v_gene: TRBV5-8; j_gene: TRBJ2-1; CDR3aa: CASSLSDRAKNEQFF; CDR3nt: TGTGCCAGCAGCTTATCAGACAGGGCCAAGAATGAGCAGTTCTTC
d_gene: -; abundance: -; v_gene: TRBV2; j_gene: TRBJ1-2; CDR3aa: CATGRRPQEGYTF; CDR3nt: TGTGCCACCGGCCGTCGACCCCAAGAAGGCTACACCTTC
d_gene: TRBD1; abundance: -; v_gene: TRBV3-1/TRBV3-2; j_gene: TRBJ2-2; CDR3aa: CASRPQTDRRRNTGELFF; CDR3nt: TGTGCCAGCAGACCGCAGACGGACAGGAGAAGGAACACCGGGGAGCTGTTTTTT
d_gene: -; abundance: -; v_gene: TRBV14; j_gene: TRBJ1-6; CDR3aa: CASSQGFFSNSPLHF; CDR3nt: TGTGCCAGCAGCCAAGGATTCTTTTCAAATTCACCCCTCCACTTT
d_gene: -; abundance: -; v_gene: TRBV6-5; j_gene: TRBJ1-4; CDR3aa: CASTLLGTNEKLFF; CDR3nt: TGTGCCAGCACCTTACTCGGGACTAATGAAAAACTGTTTTTT